These 31 T cell receptor beta chains share one sample of origin, sequenced in a study of blood T cell repertoires in COVID-19. TCRdb keeps only in-frame clones here, not all; method: immunoSEQ multiplex PCR. This sample has some 24,000 clones, with approximately 88% found just once. The specimen was peripheral blood. All receptors come from an older man with COVID-19, enrolled during active disease.

V and J are TRBV30 and TRBJ1-5; 7 bases line up with TRBD1. V trimming: 2 bases; J trimming: 3 bases; junction bases outside the gene matches: 7. Germline V CDR1 and CDR2: GTSNPN, SVGIG (reference sequence). CDR3 length equals 15 residues. CDR3 nucleotides: TGTGCCTGGAGTTCCTCGGGACAGTTCAATCAGCCCCAGCATTTT. It yields the protein CAWSSSGQFNQPQHF.

The rearrangement joins TRBV13 to TRBJ2-7; perhaps TRBD2 as D (6 bases). This CDR3 has 16 residues. Germline CDR1 reads PRHDT; CDR2 reads FYEKMQ (reference sequence). V lost 3 bases, J lost 3 bases, and 18 bases lay in between. The CDR3 region has the DNA TGTGCCAGCAGCTTGTCTTCGGGACTTACATTCTACGAGCAGTACTTC. It is translated as CASSLSSGLTFYEQYF.

The chain joins TRBV30 to TRBJ1-5; D unclear. Germline CDR1 reads GTSNPN; CDR2 reads SVGIG (reference sequence). Trimming shortened V by 0 bases and J by 9 bases, and 15 bases separated the two germline ends. The CDR3 contains 14 residues. The CDR3 DNA reads TGTGCCTGGAGTGTACCCAGGCTCAATAGGCCCCAGCATTTT. It is translated as CAWSVPRLNRPQHF.

This clone was seen once. This rearrangement joins TRBV6-1 to TRBJ2-7, with 9 nucleotides matching TRBD2. V gave up 1 base and J gave up 2 bases; unmatched junction bases: 6. Germline assignment: CDR1 MNHNS and CDR2 SASEGT. This CDR3 spans 16 amino acids. CDR3 DNA sequence: TGTGCCAGCAGTGAAGTGGTAGCGGGGGACACCTACGAGCAGTACTTC. This translates into CASSEVVAGDTYEQYF.

This clone occurred once. The genes are TRBV7-2 and TRBJ2-1; perhaps TRBD2 as D (6 bases). The V end was cut by 4 bases, the J end by 9 bases, with 10 bases between. CDR1 is SGHTA and CDR2 is FQGNSA in the germline V gene. The CDR3 has 12 amino acids. CDR3 sequence reads: CASSSVGGEQFF. CDR3 sequence (DNA): TGTGCCAGCAGCTCAGTGGGGGGTGAGCAGTTCTTC.

This chain links TRBV24-1 with TRBJ2-2, with TRBD1 as a possible D gene (6 bases). The CDR3 consists of 13 residues. V lost 8 bases, J lost 3 bases, and 9 bases lay in between. Germline values: CDR1 KGHDR, CDR2 SFDVKD. The CDR3 region has the DNA TGTGCCACCAAGGACAGTTACACCGGGGAGCTGTTTTTT. It translates to CATKDSYTGELFF.

This clone was recorded once. This chain joins TRBV19 and TRBJ2-2, with 9 positions matching TRBD1. CDR3 length: 15 amino acids. The V gene's germline CDR1 is LNHDA and CDR2 SQIVND (reference sequence). Unmatched junction bases numbered 6, after V lost 3 bases and J lost 7 bases. This CDR3 is CASSIEQGANGELFF. Written as DNA, the CDR3 is TGTGCCAGTAGTATCGAACAGGGGGCAAACGGGGAGCTGTTTTTT.

About this clone: One end of the junction does not line up with germline, which may come from a read error. The gene calls are TRBV10-3 and TRBJ1-6, with D maybe TRBD1 (6 bases). This CDR3 is 13 amino acids long. The V gene's germline CDR1 is ENHRY and CDR2 SYGVKD. CDR3 sequence (DNA): TGTGCCGTCAGGACAGTTGAAAATTCACCCCTCCACTTT. Residues: CAVRTVENSPLHF.

The chain carries TRBV5-6 and TRBJ2-2; 16 positions match TRBD2. The CDR3 extends over 16 amino acids. J gave up 6 bases and V 3 bases, and 2 bases lay outside the gene matches. Germline CDR1 is SGHDT and CDR2 is YYEEEE. CDR3 protein: CASSWGLAGGPGELFF. The CDR3 DNA sequence: TGTGCCAGCAGCTGGGGACTAGCGGGAGGGCCCGGGGAGCTGTTTTTT. Full variable domain (remainder filled in from reference TRBV5-6 and TRBJ2-2): DAGVTQSPTHLIKTRGQQVTLRCSPKSGHDTVSWYQQALGQGPQFIFQYYEEEERQRGNFPDRFSGHQFPNYSSELNVNALLLGDSALYLCASSWGLAGGPGELFFGEGSRLTVL.

The chain links TRBV7-2 to TRBJ1-4, with D perhaps matching TRBD1 (5 bases). Germline CDR1 SGHTA, CDR2 FQGNSA. This CDR3 is 15 amino acids long. The V gene lost 4 bases and the J gene lost 3 bases, with 12 bases spanning the gap. CDR3 DNA: TGTGCCAGCAGCTGGGGGGGTAGGGCTAATGAAAAACTGTTTTTT. It yields the protein CASSWGGRANEKLFF.

The gene calls are TRBV10-1 and TRBJ1-2; 8 nucleotides align to TRBD1. V was pared by 4 bases and J by 3 bases, with 1 base of the junction left unmatched. CDR3 size: 13 residues. Germline assignment: CDR1 WNHNN and CDR2 SYGVQD (reference sequence). CDR3 region: CASSAGGDYGYTF. CDR3 nucleotides: TGCGCCAGCAGTGCAGGGGGCGACTATGGCTACACCTTC.

The J gene is TRBJ1-2, the V gene TRBV2, with D maybe TRBD1 (6 bases). CDR3 length: 14 amino acids. V dropped 8 bases and J dropped 4 bases, with 17 bases sitting between them. Per the germline V gene, CDR1 is SNHLY and CDR2 is FYNNEI. The CDR3 DNA reads TGTGCCAGCTCCGAGCTACAGGGAATCTATGGCTACACCTTC. Translated: CASSELQGIYGYTF.

The chain is built from TRBV18 and TRBJ1-2; 10 positions agree with TRBD1. The ends lost 0 bases at V and 4 bases at J; junction bases unmatched: 8. The germline CDR1 and CDR2 sequences are KGHSH and LQKENI. The CDR3 loop spans 17 amino acids. Here the CDR3 reads CASSPPTGGIPLYGYTF. The CDR3 region has the DNA TGTGCCAGCTCACCACCGACAGGGGGCATCCCCCTCTATGGCTACACCTTC.

The chain recombines TRBV11-2 with TRBJ2-7, with 8 bases lining up with TRBD1. CDR1 and CDR2 (germline): SGHAT, FQNNGV. The CDR3 spans 13 residues. V lost 5 bases and J lost 3; bases outside the gene matches: 3. The CDR3 DNA follows: TGTGCCAGCAGCCCCGGACAGGGCTACGAGCAGTACTTC. Translation gives CASSPGQGYEQYF.

The CDR3 region is CASGSLRDTQYF. For the CDR3, the DNA is TGTGCTAGTGGTTCCCTCAGAGATACGCAGTATTTT. The chain links TRBV12-5 to TRBJ2-3; D is unresolved. Germline V lookup: CDR1 LGHNT, CDR2 FRNRAP. Trimming shortened V by 4 bases and J by 5 bases, and 7 bases separated the two germline ends. The CDR3 runs 12 residues.

The chain recombines TRBV3-1 (or the pseudogene TRBV3-2) with TRBJ2-7; maybe TRBD1 (5 bases). Germline V gene lookup returns CDR1 LGHDT and CDR2 YNNKEL (reference sequence). The CDR3 is made up of 12 amino acids. V was shortened by 2 bases and J by 3 bases, with 5 bases between the two germline ends. The CDR3 DNA follows: TGTGCCAGCAGCCAAACAGGCTACGAGCAGTACTTC. It is translated as CASSQTGYEQYF.

The chain uses TRBV30 and TRBJ1-2; D ambiguous. This CDR3 is 15 amino acids long. The germline gives CDR1 GTSNPN, CDR2 SVGIG (reference sequence). V shed 0 bases and J shed 0 bases, with 11 bases lying between them. The CDR3 bases are TGTGCCTGGAGTGTAGGAGGACGGACTAACTATGGCTACACCTTC. Amino acids: CAWSVGGRTNYGYTF. Combining the CDR3 with reference TRBV30 and TRBJ1-2 gives the whole variable domain SQTIHQWPATLVQPVGSPLSLECTVEGTSNPNLYWYRQAAGRGLQLLFYSVGIGQISSEVPQNLSASRPQDRQFILSSKKLLLSDSGFYLCAWSVGGRTNYGYTFGSGTRLTVV.

The J gene is TRBJ2-5, the V gene TRBV2; the match to TRBD1 covers 9 bases. V gave up 8 bases and J gave up 3 bases; unmatched junction bases: 4. This CDR3 region has 13 residues. The germline CDR1 and CDR2 sequences are SNHLY and FYNNEI. CDR3 DNA sequence: TGTGCCAGCGGGGGACAGGGAGAAGAGACCCAGTACTTC. Protein sequence: CASGGQGEETQYF.

This chain uses TRBV6-6 with TRBJ2-2; 7 bases align to TRBD2. The CDR3 totals 14 residues. J gave up 7 bases and V 5 bases, and 7 bases lay outside the gene matches. Germline V gene lookup returns CDR1 MNHNY and CDR2 SVGAGI (reference sequence). CDR3 sequence reads: CASSPREWVGELFF. CDR3 sequence (DNA): TGTGCCAGCAGTCCGCGGGAGTGGGTCGGGGAGCTGTTTTTT.

Only one count was recorded for this clone. As DNA, the CDR3 is TGTGCCAGCAGCCGGGGGGTTAGATCTCTCCTCGAGCAGTACTTC. Its translation is CASSRGVRSLLEQYF. The chain uses TRBV5-6 and TRBJ2-7; 7 positions agree with TRBD2. After removal of 4 bases from V and 6 bases from J, the junction contained 13 bases not matched to a gene. This CDR3 is 15 amino acids long. Germline-derived CDR1 and CDR2 are SGHDT and YYEEEE.

The chain carries TRBV19 and TRBJ2-5, with 9 bases lining up with TRBD2. CDR3 length: 15 residues. The V segment lost 4 bases and the J segment 1 base; nucleotides outside the gene matches: 4. Germline CDR1 LNHDA, CDR2 SQIVND (reference sequence). The CDR3 is CASSNLAGPQETQYF. Here the CDR3 DNA reads TGTGCCAGTAGTAATCTAGCGGGGCCCCAAGAGACCCAGTACTTC.

This clone came up a few times. The chain couples TRBV5-1 to TRBJ2-7, with 9 bases matching TRBD1. The CDR3 extends over 16 amino acids. Germline CDR1 SGHRS, CDR2 YFSETQ. The trim removed 3 bases at V and 5 bases at J, leaving 12 bases unmatched. In DNA, the CDR3 is TGCGCCAGCAGCTCTTCCGGGACAGGGTTTTTTCACGAGCAGTACTTC. Encoded protein: CASSSSGTGFFHEQYF.

The CDR3 region is CASSLRGDVYEQYF. The CDR3 DNA reads TGTGCCAGCAGCCTTCGGGGGGACGTCTACGAGCAGTACTTC. The rearrangement links TRBV11-2 to TRBJ2-7, with 7 bases identical to TRBD2. J gave up 3 bases and V 5 bases, and 7 bases lay outside the gene matches. The CDR3 extends over 14 amino acids. Germline CDR1 SGHAT, CDR2 FQNNGV.

This clone came up once. The gene calls are TRBV5-1 and TRBJ2-1, with 8 bases that match TRBD2. V shed 0 bases and J 4 bases; nucleotides not matched to a gene: 3. The length of the CDR3 is 15 residues. Looked up from germline, CDR1 is SGHRS and CDR2 is YFSETQ. Here the CDR3 DNA reads TGCGCCAGCAGCTTGGAGGTAGCGGGGTACAATGAGCAGTTCTTC. This translates into CASSLEVAGYNEQFF.

The chain employs TRBV6-5 and TRBJ2-1; no clear D. CDR3 length: 14 residues. In germline, CDR1 is MNHEY, CDR2 SVGAGI. V shed 6 bases and J shed 1 base, with 10 bases lying between them. In DNA form, the CDR3 reads TGTGCCAGCAGCCGCCTCGGGTCCTACAATGAGCAGTTCTTC. This encodes CASSRLGSYNEQFF.

The genes are TRBV29-1 and TRBJ2-1; 12 nucleotides match TRBD1. The CDR3 has 14 amino acids. Trimming cost V 6 bases and J 10 bases; bases outside gene matches: 10. Germline CDR1 SQVTM, CDR2 ANQGSEA. The CDR3 spells CSVAPGQGAREQFF. As DNA, the CDR3 is TGCAGCGTGGCCCCGGGACAGGGGGCTCGGGAGCAGTTCTTC.

The chain uses TRBV15 and TRBJ1-5; perhaps TRBD1 as D (6 bases). V was cut by 1 base and J by 2 bases, with 12 bases left in between. The CDR3 has 16 amino acids. Germline V gives CDR1 LNHNV, CDR2 YYDKDF (reference sequence). In DNA form, the CDR3 reads TGTGCCACCAGCAGAGCCCAGGGGCGGGGCAATCAGCCCCAGCATTTT. Its protein product is CATSRAQGRGNQPQHF.

The chain uses TRBV4-2 and TRBJ2-3; TRBD1 matches at 9 bases. The CDR3 length is 13 residues. V shed 4 bases, J shed 4 bases, and the junction held 0 bases outside the gene matches. Per germline, CDR1 LGHNA and CDR2 YNFKEQ. This CDR3 is CASSRQGADTQYF. CDR3 coding DNA: TGTGCCAGCAGCCGACAGGGGGCAGATACGCAGTATTTT.

This chain uses TRBV27 with TRBJ2-7; 8 nucleotides agree with TRBD2. CDR3 length: 15 residues. V dropped 5 bases and J dropped 2; count of bases not matched to a gene: 8. Germline V gene data show CDR1 as MNHEY and CDR2 as SMNVEV (reference sequence). The CDR3 nucleotides are TGTGCCAGCAGTCAAGTAAGCGGGAGAACCTACGAGCAGTACTTC. Residues: CASSQVSGRTYEQYF.

The CDR3 here is CASSRQGANEQYF. As DNA, the CDR3 is TGTGCCAGCTCACGACAGGGGGCCAACGAGCAGTACTTC. The chain has TRBV18 and TRBJ2-7, with 10 bases matching TRBD1. The CDR3 is made up of 13 amino acids. Germline values: CDR1 KGHSH, CDR2 LQKENI. V shed 4 bases, J shed 5 bases, and the junction held 2 bases outside the gene matches. Drawing the rest from reference TRBV18 and TRBJ2-7, the complete variable domain is NAGVMQNPRHLVRRRGQEARLRCSPMKGHSHVYWYRQLPEEGLKFMVYLQKENIIDESGMPKERFSAEFPKEGPSILRIQQVVRGDSAAYFCASSRQGANEQYFGPGTRLTVT.

The chain has TRBV10-1 and TRBJ2-1, with D possibly matching TRBD2 (5 bases). The CDR3 is 17 amino acids. V was pared by 2 bases and J by 8 bases, with 22 bases between. The germline gives CDR1 WNHNN, CDR2 SYGVQD (reference sequence). This CDR3 is CASSEHVTWVRTDEQFF. The CDR3 nucleotides are TGCGCCAGCAGTGAGCATGTTACTTGGGTCAGGACTGATGAGCAGTTCTTC.